The 6 T cell receptor beta chains given below trace back to one sample, sequenced in a study of T cells in Graves' hyperthyroidism and ophthalmopathy. The investigators amplified TCR beta CDR3 regions from RNA transcripts. HTBI primers were the set used in a first-round RT-PCR of the TCR CDR3. TCRdb ran MiXCR on the multiplex PCR reads and lists one entry per CDR3 protein. The data hold 300,000 to 450,000 distinct CDR3 sequences, with 13% observed a single time. The sample taken for sequencing was blood. The receptors were sampled from a young woman with Graves' hyperthyroidism.

This clonotype was detected ten times or more. This rearrangement joins TRBV12-3 or TRBV12-4 to TRBJ1-2; 8 bases map to TRBD1. V gave up 5 bases and J gave up 2 bases; unmatched junction bases: 7. The CDR3 is made up of 15 amino acids. In DNA, the CDR3 is TGTGCCAGCAGTCGGTCGACAGGGGAAAACTATGGCTACACCTTC. It encodes CASSRSTGENYGYTF.

Of note for this clonotype: A much larger clone differs by one base, so this may be a read error. The chain has TRBV2 and TRBJ1-5; TRBD1 might be the D (5 bases). Looked up from germline, CDR1 is SNHLY and CDR2 is FYNNEI. V shed 4 bases and J shed 0 bases, with 10 bases lying between them. The CDR3 contains 15 residues. The CDR3 sequence is CASSGLRGSNQPQHF. CDR3 in DNA: TGTGCCAGCAGTGGGTTGAGGGGTAGCAATCAGCCCCAGCATTTT.

V usage is TRBV5-4 and J usage is TRBJ1-5, with a tentative D call TRBD1 (6 bases). The V end was cut by 0 bases, the J end by 4 bases, with 11 bases between. From germline, CDR1 is SGHNT and CDR2 YYREEE (reference sequence). This CDR3 comprises 15 residues. The CDR3 bases are TGTGCCAGCAGCTTGGGTACAGGGCTAAATCAGCCCCAGCATTTT. As protein: CASSLGTGLNQPQHF.

The CDR3 bases are TGTGCCAGCAGTGGGGACAGGGGGCGCGGCACAGATACGCAGTATTTT. Protein sequence: CASSGDRGRGTDTQYF. This sequence joins TRBV27 and TRBJ2-3; 12 positions match TRBD1. Germline V lookup: CDR1 MNHEY, CDR2 SMNVEV (reference sequence). Trimming cost V 5 bases and J 1 base; bases outside gene matches: 4. This CDR3 has 16 residues.

This clonotype was picked up many times. This chain uses TRBV5-5 with TRBJ2-3; D not resolved. The CDR3 covers 16 residues. Deletions cut 4 bases from V and 3 bases from J, with 18 bases between. Germline V gives CDR1 SGHKS, CDR2 YYEKEE (reference sequence). CDR3 sequence (DNA): TGTGCCAGCAGCCTTAGGGATTCCCTTTTGACAGATACGCAGTATTTT. Protein product: CASSLRDSLLTDTQYF.

This clonotype appeared a few times. J is TRBJ2-1 and V is TRBV11-2, with 9 positions matching TRBD2. With V trimmed by 4 bases and J by 5 bases, 21 bases remained unmatched. There are 20 residues in the CDR3. Germline V gene lookup returns CDR1 SGHAT and CDR2 FQNNGV. The CDR3 loop is CASSWGLAGTSTRWHNEQFF. DNA of the CDR3: TGTGCCAGCAGCTGGGGACTCGCCGGGACTAGCACTCGTTGGCACAATGAGCAGTTCTTC.